The following is a TCR beta chain sequence with its context. Its target antigen remains unknown. No much larger clonotype is one base removed from it; base qualities were not supplied. The CDR3 spans 15 residues, from the cysteine through the phenylalanine. CDR3 DNA only is kept here, 45 bases in frame from base 1. The germline ends are 15 bases apart after V is trimmed by 6 bases and J by 2 bases. RNA was extracted with the RNeasy kit and roughly 0.45 to 1 ug was reverse transcribed using random hexamers. TCR beta CDR3 regions were amplified with the immunoSEQ multiplex PCR assay covering 54 Vbeta and 13 Jbeta segments. PCR amplification bias was corrected using a synthetic template baseline for primer optimization and computational correction. As for the authors' bioinformatics: Reads were annotated to V, D and J genes per IMGT and analyzed with immunoSEQ Analyzer, keeping only productive sequences. Clonality was computed as one minus Shannon entropy normalized by log2 of the number of productive unique sequences. For each patient and control, public and private clones were evaluated among the 100 most prevalent clones. Clones were defined as Susac-specific if absent from the healthy and MS cohorts, from more than 900 published viral clones and from other ImmuneACCESS disease sequences. TCRdb trimmed public reads at Q25 via fastp, called clones via MiXCR and kept in-frame beta chains. Rows merge per CDR3 protein into single entries with the most common DNA and genes. TCRdb, not the original authors, processed these V and J calls. In all, the sample holds 150,000 to 200,000 distinct CDR3 sequences, and roughly nine tenths of those were seen once. About 0.09% of the sample goes to the ten largest clones.

High-throughput TCR beta sequencing profiled peripheral blood CD8+ and CD4+ T cells from healthy donors, Susac syndrome patients and multiple sclerosis patients. The Susac syndrome patients fulfilled recently defined diagnostic criteria for either definite or probable disease. Bulk CD8+ and CD4+ T cells were purified by magnetic negative isolation, whereas CD8+ TEMRA cells were enriched by FACS. Blood was collected in EDTA tubes and processed within 24 hours, with PBMCs isolated through density gradient centrifugation. PBMCs intended for TCR sequencing were cryopreserved in liquid nitrogen and were subsequently thawed in a 37 degrees C water bath. The sorted or isolated CD4+, CD8+ and CD8+ TEMRA cells had a purity of 90% or higher. This entry belongs to a study of CD8 T cells in Susac syndrome (dated by TCRdb to the late 2010s). With respect to the entire study: Among the Susac syndrome patients who were sequenced, clinically active disease was present in more than five and clinical remission was observed in eight or nine. Whether CD8+ T cell activation and differentiation in Susac syndrome was antigen driven was tested using repertoire sequencing. Susac syndrome patients were therapy-naive, on corticosteroids (some also receiving IVIg), or on IVIg alone at blood withdrawal.

Broad study findings and their caveats: The CD4+ T cell repertoire of patients with Susac syndrome showed no detectable clonal expansion. The TCR sequencing and HLA analysis was acknowledged to have included a relatively small number of individuals.

The clonotype comes from a human donor with Susac syndrome. Specimen: CD4+ T cells from PBMCs. This chain is built from TRBV12-3 or TRBV12-4 and TRBJ2-3; TRBD2 is possibly the D segment (6 matching bases). CDR3 sequence: CASRPSGFYTDTQYF. The nucleotide sequence is given as TGTGCCAGCAGACCCAGCGGGTTTTACACAGATACGCAGTATTTT.